The T cell receptor (beta chain) under discussion was sequenced for a study of blood T cell repertoires in COVID-19. Study overall: Spain, Italy and the United States supplied samples that represented acute and convalescent COVID-19. In each case, the material was cDNA or gDNA derived from T cells, B-cell-depleted T cells, or PBMCs.

CDR1 is SGHNT, CDR2 YENEEA, per germline. This CDR3 has 16 residues. The V end lost 5 bases, the J end lost 2 bases, and 18 bases lay between the germline ends. Clones were read by immunoSEQ multiplex PCR, and TCRdb kept only the in-frame ones, dropping some. The repertoire holds about 120,000 clones, around four fifths seen once, with around 2.3% in the top ten. Input material: peripheral blood. This receptor was obtained from a young man with acute or convalescent COVID-19. J is TRBJ2-5 and V is TRBV11-3, with D possibly matching TRBD2 (7 bases). CDR3 in DNA: TGTGCCAGCAGCCAGGGGCGGGGGCCCACGCAAGAGACCCAGTACTTC. Its protein product is CASSQGRGPTQETQYF.